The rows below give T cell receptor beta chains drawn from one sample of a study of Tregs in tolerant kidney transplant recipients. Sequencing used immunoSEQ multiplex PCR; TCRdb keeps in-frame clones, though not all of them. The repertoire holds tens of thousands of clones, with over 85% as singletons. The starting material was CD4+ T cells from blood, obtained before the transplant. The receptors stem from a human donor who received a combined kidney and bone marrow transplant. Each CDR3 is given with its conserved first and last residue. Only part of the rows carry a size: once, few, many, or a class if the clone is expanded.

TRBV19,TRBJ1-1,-,CASSSAGKGSEAFF
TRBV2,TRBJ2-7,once,CASSGTIARGEQYF
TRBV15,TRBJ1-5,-,CATSRDRTGDNQPQHF
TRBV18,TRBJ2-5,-,CASSLRLAGDGETQYF
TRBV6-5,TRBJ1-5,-,CASGALTGYNQPQHF
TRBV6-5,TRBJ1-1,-,CASSYLSAGVRGEAFF
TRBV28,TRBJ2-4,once,CASSLWGVRAKNIQYF
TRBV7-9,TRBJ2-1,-,CASSPVRRGGIFDEQFF
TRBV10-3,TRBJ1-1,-,CAISETGNTEAFF
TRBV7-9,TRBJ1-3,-,CASSLKGDGFSGNTIYF
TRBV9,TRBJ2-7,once,CASSGPDSRYEQYF
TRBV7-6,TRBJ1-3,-,CASSLYTLSSGNTIYF
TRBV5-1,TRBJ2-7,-,CASSLTYNAYEQYF
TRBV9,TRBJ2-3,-,CASSGRDLITDTQYF
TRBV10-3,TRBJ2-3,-,CAVAGEPDTQYF
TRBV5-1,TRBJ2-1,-,CASSPALVNEQFF
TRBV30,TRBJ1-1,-,CAWSVRRTVNTEAFF
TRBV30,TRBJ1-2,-,CAWAQPRAGNYGYTF
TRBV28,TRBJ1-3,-,CASSLGTSGNTIYF
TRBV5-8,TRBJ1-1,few,CASSLQQGFTEAFF
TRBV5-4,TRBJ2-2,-,CASSFGGLAGVRTGELFF
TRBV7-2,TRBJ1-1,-,CASSLVSRGRGKNTEAFF
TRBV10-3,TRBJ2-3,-,CAISPGGREDTQYF
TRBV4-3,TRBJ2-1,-,CASSQELAGGLLEQFF
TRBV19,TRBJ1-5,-,CASSMLNQPQHF
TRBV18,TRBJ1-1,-,CASSPDIPENTEAFF
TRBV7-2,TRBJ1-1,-,CASSLNGGSLNTEAFF